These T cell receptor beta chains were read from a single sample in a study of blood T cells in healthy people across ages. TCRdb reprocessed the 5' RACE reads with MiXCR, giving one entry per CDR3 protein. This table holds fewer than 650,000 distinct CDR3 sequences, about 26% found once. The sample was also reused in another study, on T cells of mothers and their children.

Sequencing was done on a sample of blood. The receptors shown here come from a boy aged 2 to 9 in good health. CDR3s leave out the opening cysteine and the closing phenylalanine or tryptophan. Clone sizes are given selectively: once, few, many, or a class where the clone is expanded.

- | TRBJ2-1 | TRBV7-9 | ASSSPGLADNEQF
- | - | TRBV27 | ASSERRPYEQY
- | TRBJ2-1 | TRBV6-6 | ASSYSIQGDEQF
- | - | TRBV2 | ASNDPGLAGFSEQF
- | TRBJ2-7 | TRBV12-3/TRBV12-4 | ASSFDAYYEQY
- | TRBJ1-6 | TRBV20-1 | SGAGQGEDSPLH
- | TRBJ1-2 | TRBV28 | ASSFGQGLGYT
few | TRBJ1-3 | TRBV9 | ASSVEPSAGNTIY
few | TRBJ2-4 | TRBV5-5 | ASSSYRNENIQY
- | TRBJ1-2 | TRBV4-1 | ASSPSPRGQGANGYT
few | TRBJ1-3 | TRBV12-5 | ASGLGRNTIY
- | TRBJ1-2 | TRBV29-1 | SVEVGAVYGYT
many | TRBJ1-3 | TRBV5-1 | ASSLGGQFSGNTIY
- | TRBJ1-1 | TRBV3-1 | ASSHADTYTEAF
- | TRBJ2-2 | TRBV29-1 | SVEIGGDNTGELF
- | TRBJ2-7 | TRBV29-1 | SVEGRFRGDRDHEQY
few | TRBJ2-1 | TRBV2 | ASPLGLAGGNSYNEQF
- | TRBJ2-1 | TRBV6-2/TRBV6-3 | ASSYETSGSYNEQF
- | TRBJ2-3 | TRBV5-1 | ASSLELAGTDTQY
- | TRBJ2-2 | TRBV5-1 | ASSMEPSGPTGELF
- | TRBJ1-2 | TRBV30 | AWSVSPDAHGYT
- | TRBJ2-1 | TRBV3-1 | ASSQDLSGRGF
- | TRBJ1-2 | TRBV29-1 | SVEFRRGPLYYGYT
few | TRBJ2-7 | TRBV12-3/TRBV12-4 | ASTKTSSYEQY
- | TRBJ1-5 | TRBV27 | ASSWGRNQPQH
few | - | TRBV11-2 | ASSLDQGAFNEQF
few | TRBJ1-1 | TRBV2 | ARGGTGGFLNTEAF
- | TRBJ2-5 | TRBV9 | ASSGTGGGGETQY
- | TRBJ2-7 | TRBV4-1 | ASSRGTGSSYEQY
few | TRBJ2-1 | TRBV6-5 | ASSSTSGRAGISYNEQF
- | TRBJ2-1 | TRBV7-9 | ASSQGTGDEQF
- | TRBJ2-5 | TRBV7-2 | ASSLEGLMETQY
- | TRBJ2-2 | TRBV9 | ARRRGLADTGELF
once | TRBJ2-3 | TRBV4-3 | ASSPRVGLAAADTQY
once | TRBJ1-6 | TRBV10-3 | AISDGVRVNSPLH
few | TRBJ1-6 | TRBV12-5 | ASGLQGSSPLH
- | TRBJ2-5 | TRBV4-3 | ASSLSWGGGEETQY
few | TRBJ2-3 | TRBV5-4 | ASSSETSTDTQY
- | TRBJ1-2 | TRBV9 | ASSGRDRVSAYYGYT
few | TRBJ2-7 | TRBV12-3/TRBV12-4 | ASTGDSSYEQY
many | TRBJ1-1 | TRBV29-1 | SVVGLNPNTEAF
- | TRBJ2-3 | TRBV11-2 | ASRFRGMSTDTQY
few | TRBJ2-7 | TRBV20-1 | SARDSVAGESEEQY
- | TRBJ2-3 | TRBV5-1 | ASSLTGLAGVVDTQY
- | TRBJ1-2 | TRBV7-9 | ASSADRVCA